Following are 8 T cell receptor beta chains from one sample sequenced in a study of PD-1 blockade in classical Hodgkin lymphoma. The time point was: cycle 4 day 1 (C4D1), after 6 weeks of nivolumab. Brentuximab vedotin exposure varied, and every patient relapsed after autologous stem cell transplantation. Using immunoSEQ multiplex PCR, the repertoire was profiled, and TCRdb retains in-frame clones only, with some absent. The data contain tens of thousands of clones, roughly 90% of them singletons. The source was peripheral blood mononuclear cells (PBMCs), collected before the fourth cycle of nivolumab. These receptors originate from a human donor with classical Hodgkin lymphoma.

Only a few counts were recorded for this clone. The chain combines TRBV19 with TRBJ1-2; 7 nucleotides line up with TRBD1. J lost 11 bases, V lost 9 bases, and 9 bases had no gene match. CDR1 and CDR2 from the germline V gene are LNHDA and SQIVND (reference sequence). This CDR3 is built from 11 residues. The DNA for the CDR3 is TGTGCCAGCCGACAGGGCGAGAGGTACACCTTC. Protein product: CASRQGERYTF.

The CDR3 loop reads CATSRARDSGRQPQHF. For the CDR3, the DNA is TGTGCCACCAGCAGAGCGAGGGACAGCGGACGTCAGCCCCAGCATTTT. The chain uses TRBV15 and TRBJ1-5, with TRBD1 matching over 7 bases. CDR1 and CDR2 (germline): LNHNV, YYDKDF (reference sequence). V shed 1 base, J shed 6 bases, and the junction held 9 bases outside the gene matches. The CDR3 contains 16 residues.

The chain couples TRBV19 to TRBJ1-4, with unresolved D. The germline V gene has CDR1 LNHDA and CDR2 SQIVND (reference sequence). V was pared by 6 bases and J by 8 bases, with 16 bases between. The CDR3 loop spans 14 amino acids. CDR3 bases: TGTGCCAGTAGCGTATCCCACTTAGGGGAAAAACTGTTTTTT. Protein sequence: CASSVSHLGEKLFF.

The rearrangement links TRBV11-3 to TRBJ2-2; tentatively, D is TRBD1 or TRBD2 (5 bases each). Trimming took off 5 bases at V and 0 bases at J, with 13 bases between the two ends. The CDR3 is 16 residues long. Germline V gene data show CDR1 as SGHNT and CDR2 as YENEEA. This chain's CDR3 is CASSPRGTANTGELFF. CDR3 bases: TGTGCCAGCAGCCCCCGAGGGACGGCGAACACCGGGGAGCTGTTTTTT.

In its sample, this clone was seen a few times. V is TRBV19 and J is TRBJ1-6; 10 positions match TRBD1. Per the germline V gene, CDR1 is LNHDA and CDR2 is SQIVND (reference sequence). The V and J ends lost 7 bases and 7 bases, in that order; junction bases with no gene match: 1. This CDR3 region has 13 residues. The CDR3 coding sequence is TGTGCCAGTAAGGACAGGGGGAATTCACCCCTCCACTTT. This gives the protein CASKDRGNSPLHF.

The J gene is TRBJ2-2, the V gene TRBV14; D is possibly TRBD2 (5 bases). The V and J ends lost 1 base and 2 bases respectively, with 11 bases between them. The CDR3 runs to 16 residues. The germline CDR1 and CDR2 sequences are SGHDN and FVKESK. CDR3 region: CASSQARASNTGELFF. The CDR3 DNA follows: TGTGCCAGCAGCCAAGCCCGAGCTAGCAACACCGGGGAGCTGTTTTTT.

The chain joins TRBV2 to TRBJ1-1; D is unresolved. V was cut by 6 bases and J by 0 bases, with 8 bases left in between. CDR1 and CDR2 (germline): SNHLY, FYNNEI. The CDR3 has 13 residues. The CDR3 nucleotides read TGTGCCAGCAGGCAGAATATGAACACTGAAGCTTTCTTT. Protein product: CASRQNMNTEAFF.

This clone was seen a single time. The chain has TRBV6-4 and TRBJ2-1, with a tentative D call TRBD2 (7 bases). This CDR3 is 16 amino acids long. The V end lost 2 bases, the J end lost 9 bases, and 20 bases lay between the germline ends. Per germline, CDR1 MRHNA and CDR2 SNTAGT. The CDR3 loop is CASSDGTGGPSSEQFF. For the CDR3, the DNA is TGTGCCAGCAGTGACGGGACGGGGGGCCCCTCCAGTGAGCAGTTCTTC.